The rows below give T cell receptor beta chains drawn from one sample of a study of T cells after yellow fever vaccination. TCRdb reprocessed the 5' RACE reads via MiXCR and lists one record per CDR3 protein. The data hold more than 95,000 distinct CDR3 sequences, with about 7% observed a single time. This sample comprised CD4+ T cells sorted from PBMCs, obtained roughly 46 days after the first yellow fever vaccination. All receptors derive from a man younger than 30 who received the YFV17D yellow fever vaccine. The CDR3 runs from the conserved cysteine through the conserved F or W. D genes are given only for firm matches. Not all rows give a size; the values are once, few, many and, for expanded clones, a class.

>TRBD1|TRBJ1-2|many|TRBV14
CASSTRQGSNYGYTF
TGTGCCAGCAGCACCCGACAGGGATCTAACTATGGCTACACCTTC
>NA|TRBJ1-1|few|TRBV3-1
CASSQSKRTQEAFF
TGTGCCAGCAGCCAGAGTAAGAGGACACAAGAAGCTTTCTTT
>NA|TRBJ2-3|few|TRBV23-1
CASSQPGQWKDTQYF
TGCGCCAGCAGTCAACCGGGGCAGTGGAAGGATACGCAGTATTTT
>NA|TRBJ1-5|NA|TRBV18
CASSPLEGPQHF
TGTGCCAGCTCACCGTTGGAGGGGCCCCAGCATTTT
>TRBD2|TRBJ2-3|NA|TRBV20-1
CSASGGAGTDTQYF
TGCAGCGCTAGCGGGGGGGCAGGCACAGATACGCAGTATTTT
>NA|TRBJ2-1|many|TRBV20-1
CSAKLVGGKRFLEQFF
TGCAGTGCCAAGTTGGTTGGGGGAAAAAGGTTTCTTGAGCAGTTCTTC
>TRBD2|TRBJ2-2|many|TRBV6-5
CASSQSSAGDTGELFF
TGTGCCAGCAGTCAGTCCTCAGCGGGGGACACCGGGGAGCTGTTTTTT
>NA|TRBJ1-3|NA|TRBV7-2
CASSLEGSSGNTIYF
TGTGCCAGCAGCTTAGAAGGGAGCTCTGGAAACACCATATATTTT
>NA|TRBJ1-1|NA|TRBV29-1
CSARDWGNTEAFF
TGCAGCGCCCGCGACTGGGGGAACACTGAAGCTTTCTTT
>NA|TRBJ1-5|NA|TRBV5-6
CASSLGGYNSNQPQHF
TGTGCCAGCAGCTTGGGCGGGTATAATAGCAATCAGCCCCAGCATTTT
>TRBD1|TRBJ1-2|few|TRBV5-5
CASTRTGRYGYTF
TGTGCCAGCACCCGGACAGGGAGGTATGGCTACACCTTC
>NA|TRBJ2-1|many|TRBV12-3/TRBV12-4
CASTVDYFGYNEQFF
TGTGCCAGCACCGTCGACTATTTTGGCTACAATGAGCAGTTCTTC
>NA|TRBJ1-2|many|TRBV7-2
CASSFLQGSNYGYTF
TGTGCCAGCAGCTTTCTCCAGGGGTCTAACTATGGCTACACCTTC
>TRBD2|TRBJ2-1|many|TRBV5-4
CASSPTSGHNEQFF
TGTGCCAGCAGCCCCACTAGCGGCCACAATGAGCAGTTCTTC
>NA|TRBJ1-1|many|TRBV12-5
CASGSELNTEAFF
TGTGCTAGTGGTTCGGAGTTGAACACTGAAGCTTTCTTT
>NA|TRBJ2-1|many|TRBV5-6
CASSLRPGSNEQFF
TGTGCCAGCAGCCTAAGGCCAGGGTCCAATGAGCAGTTCTTC
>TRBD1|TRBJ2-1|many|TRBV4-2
CASSPGTVDEQFF
TGTGCCAGCAGCCCCGGGACAGTCGATGAGCAGTTCTTC
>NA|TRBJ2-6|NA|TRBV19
CASSIYSSGANVLTF
TGTGCCAGTAGTATATACAGCTCTGGGGCCAACGTCCTGACTTTC
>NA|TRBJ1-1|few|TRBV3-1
CASSPGFQGSWGNTEAFF
TGTGCCAGCAGCCCCGGATTCCAGGGAAGCTGGGGGAACACTGAAGCTTTCTTT
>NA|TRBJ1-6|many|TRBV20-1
CSAGRSGLESPLHF
TGCAGTGCTGGACGTAGCGGACTTGAGTCACCCCTCCACTTT
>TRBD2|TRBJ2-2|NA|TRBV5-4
CASSRGSGDPIGELFF
TGTGCCAGCAGCAGGGGCAGCGGGGACCCAATCGGGGAGCTGTTTTTT
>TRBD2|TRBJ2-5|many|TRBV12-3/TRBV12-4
CASSGAGGRIETQYF
TGTGCCAGCTCCGGGGCGGGGGGCCGAATAGAGACCCAGTACTTC
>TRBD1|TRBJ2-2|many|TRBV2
CAITDRAPGELFF
TGTGCCATCACGGACAGGGCTCCCGGGGAGCTGTTTTTT
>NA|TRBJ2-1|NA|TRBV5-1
CASSSTPTYNEQFF
TGCGCCAGCAGCTCGACCCCCACCTACAATGAGCAGTTCTTC
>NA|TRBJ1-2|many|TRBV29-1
CSVEQGFPNYGYTF
TGCAGCGTTGAGCAGGGATTCCCTAACTATGGCTACACCTTC
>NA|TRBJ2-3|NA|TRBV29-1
CSVGPPETDTQYF
TGCAGCGTTGGACCACCCGAAACAGATACGCAGTATTTT
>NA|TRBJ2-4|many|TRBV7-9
CASSPGWDIQYF
TGTGCCAGCAGCCCAGGGTGGGACATTCAGTACTTC
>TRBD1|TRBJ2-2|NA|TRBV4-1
CASSQGYRGPNTGELFF
TGCGCCAGCAGCCAAGGATACAGGGGGCCGAACACCGGGGAGCTGTTTTTT
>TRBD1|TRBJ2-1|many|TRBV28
CASSLRDRGPQFF
TGTGCCAGCAGCCTTAGGGACAGGGGGCCTCAGTTCTTC
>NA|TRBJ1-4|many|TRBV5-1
CASSLGGTQNEKLFF
TGCGCCAGCAGCTTGGGCGGGACACAGAATGAAAAACTGTTTTTT
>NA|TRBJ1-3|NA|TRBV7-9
CASSQVGNTIYF
TGTGCCAGCAGCCAGGTTGGGAACACCATATATTTT